A selection of T cell receptor beta chains follows, all from one sample in a study of blood T cell repertoires in COVID-19. Clones were read by immunoSEQ multiplex PCR, and TCRdb kept only the in-frame ones, dropping some. This table holds about 67,000 clones, roughly 87% found once. Input material: peripheral blood. The receptor source for this set is a woman over 75 with acute or convalescent COVID-19. CDR3s include the opening cysteine and the closing phenylalanine or tryptophan. D genes are given only for firm matches. For some rows the clone size is stated as once, few or many, or as a class when expanded; others skip it.

V	J	size	D	CDR3	DNA
TRBV19	TRBJ1-6	NA	NA	CASSAKGRRNNSPLHF	TGTGCCAGTAGTGCTAAAGGGAGAAGGAATAATTCACCCCTCCACTTT
TRBV7-3	TRBJ2-5	once	TRBD2	CASSLTGLAGETQYF	TGTGCCAGCAGCTTAACTGGACTAGCGGGAGAGACCCAGTACTTC
TRBV28	TRBJ2-3	NA	NA	CASSLIRGAGPDTQYF	TGTGCCAGCAGTTTAATCCGGGGGGCAGGGCCAGATACGCAGTATTTT
TRBV12-3/TRBV12-4	TRBJ2-7	once	NA	CASSFRPAGEQYF	TGTGCCAGCAGTTTTCGGCCCGCGGGGGAGCAGTACTTC
TRBV18	TRBJ2-7	NA	NA	CASSPSGRGAGGEQYF	TGTGCCAGCTCACCATCAGGAAGGGGCGCCGGGGGCGAGCAGTACTTC
TRBV28	TRBJ2-2	NA	TRBD2	CASSFSASMKGLENTGELFF	TGTGCCAGCAGTTTTTCGGCCTCAATGAAGGGACTAGAAAACACCGGGGAGCTGTTTTTT
TRBV5-1	TRBJ1-1	NA	TRBD1	CASSQGTGFTEAFF	TGCGCCAGCAGCCAAGGGACAGGTTTCACTGAAGCTTTCTTT
TRBV4-1	TRBJ1-1	NA	NA	CASTQGGQGQTEAFF	TGCGCCAGCACCCAAGGGGGGCAGGGCCAGACTGAAGCTTTCTTT
TRBV3-1/TRBV3-2	TRBJ2-5	NA	TRBD2	CASSRRGGQETQYF	TGTGCCAGCAGCCGACGGGGGGGCCAAGAGACCCAGTACTTC
TRBV5-1	TRBJ1-2	NA	NA	CASSLELGRANYGYTF	TGCGCCAGCAGCTTGGAATTGGGCAGAGCTAACTATGGCTACACCTTC
TRBV21-1	TRBJ1-2	NA	NA	CASSKRDTNYGYTF	TGTGCCAGCAGCAAGAGGGACACCAACTATGGCTACACCTTC
TRBV4-1	TRBJ2-2	NA	NA	CASSPQANTGELFF	TGCGCCAGCAGCCCACAGGCGAACACCGGGGAGCTGTTTTTT
TRBV12-3/TRBV12-4	TRBJ2-7	NA	TRBD1	CASRRTGDYEQYF	TGTGCCAGCAGGCGGACAGGGGACTACGAGCAGTACTTC
TRBV5-4	TRBJ2-3	NA	TRBD2	CASSPAGAGGGTQYF	TGTGCCAGCAGCCCCGCCGGGGCGGGGGGCGGTACGCAGTATTTT
TRBV5-1	TRBJ2-3	NA	NA	CASRKQGGTDTQYF	TGCGCCAGCAGGAAACAGGGTGGGACAGATACGCAGTATTTT
TRBV4-1	TRBJ2-3	NA	NA	CASSLYAVVATDTQYF	TGCGCCAGCAGCCTCTATGCGGTCGTAGCCACAGATACGCAGTATTTT
TRBV6-5	TRBJ2-7	once	TRBD1	CASSPGTGLGEQYF	TGTGCCAGCAGTCCCGGGACAGGGCTGGGCGAGCAGTACTTC
TRBV27	TRBJ1-1	few	NA	CASSRSGKQDTEAFF	TGTGCCAGCAGCCGCTCCGGGAAGCAAGACACTGAAGCTTTCTTT
TRBV6-1	TRBJ2-5	once	TRBD2	CASSESPGLVGETQYF	TGTGCCAGCAGTGAATCCCCTGGACTAGTAGGGGAGACCCAGTACTTC
TRBV28	TRBJ1-2	NA	NA	CASSLGQWNYGYTF	TGTGCCAGCAGTTTAGGACAGTGGAACTATGGCTACACCTTC
TRBV29-1	TRBJ2-1	NA	NA	CSVGVGGNEQFF	TGCAGCGTTGGGGTCGGGGGCAATGAGCAGTTCTTC
TRBV10-3	TRBJ2-1	NA	NA	CAISLQVEGNEQFF	TGTGCCATCAGCCTGCAGGTGGAAGGAAATGAGCAGTTCTTC
TRBV5-4	TRBJ2-5	NA	NA	CASSLAKQETQYF	TGTGCCAGCAGCTTGGCCAAACAAGAGACCCAGTACTTC
TRBV15	TRBJ1-3	NA	NA	CATSRVTGPSGNTIYF	TGTGCCACCAGCAGAGTGACAGGTCCCTCTGGAAACACCATATATTTT
TRBV4-1	TRBJ2-4	NA	NA	CASSPVPRVGAKNIQYF	TGCGCCAGCAGCCCCGTTCCCAGGGTAGGGGCCAAAAACATTCAGTACTTC
TRBV4-1	TRBJ2-3	NA	NA	CASSQESPRTSTDTQYF	TGCGCCAGCAGCCAAGAATCGCCTAGAACTTCGACAGATACGCAGTATTTT
TRBV6-2/TRBV6-3	TRBJ1-5	NA	NA	CASSTQQGRRNQPQHF	TGTGCCAGCAGTACCCAACAGGGTAGGAGGAATCAGCCCCAGCATTTT
TRBV7-8	TRBJ2-1	few	TRBD2	CASSPRRPGLASPSYNEQFF	TGTGCCAGCAGCCCGAGACGCCCGGGACTAGCGTCACCTTCCTACAATGAGCAGTTCTTC
TRBV6-5	TRBJ2-1	NA	TRBD2	CASSSRLASSYNEQFF	TGTGCCAGCAGTTCGCGACTAGCGAGCTCCTACAATGAGCAGTTCTTC
TRBV4-1	TRBJ2-1	NA	NA	CASSQDAGKYNEQFF	TGCGCCAGCAGCCAAGATGCGGGGAAATACAATGAGCAGTTCTTC
TRBV7-2	TRBJ2-6	few	NA	CASSLETGSGANVLTF	TGTGCCAGCAGCTTAGAAACAGGGTCTGGGGCCAACGTCCTGACTTTC
TRBV20-1	TRBJ2-3	NA	NA	CSARAGDTQYF	TGCAGTGCCCGGGCGGGGGATACGCAGTATTTT
TRBV6-2/TRBV6-3	TRBJ1-2	NA	NA	CASIPGGLRDGYTF	TGTGCCAGCATCCCGGGAGGGCTCCGAGATGGCTACACCTTC
TRBV18	TRBJ2-7	NA	TRBD1	CASSTSGTGAYEQYF	TGTGCCAGCTCAACCTCCGGGACAGGGGCCTACGAGCAGTACTTC
TRBV27	TRBJ2-2	few	NA	CASSLGRMNTGELFF	TGTGCCAGCAGTTTGGGGCGGATGAACACCGGGGAGCTGTTTTTT